A single T cell receptor beta chain is shown here with its context. No antigen is known for it. Counted from cysteine to phenylalanine, this CDR3 has 12 amino acids. DNA for this receptor is not on file. The germline V gene (reference sequence) provides CDR1 DFQATT and CDR2 SNEGSKA. To determine HCMV serostatus, a commercial ELISA kit was used to detect HCMV-specific IgG in serum. Ficoll density gradient centrifugation was used to isolate peripheral blood mononuclear cells from blood. Sequencing was carried out with an Illumina HiSeq 2000. TCR beta cDNA libraries were made by 5'RACE template switching that added a universal primer site and unique molecular identifiers. Synthesis of cDNA was primed from the TCR beta constant segment and was followed by two consecutive PCR amplification steps. Turning to the authors' computational methods: MIGEC was used to demultiplex reads and group the reads by UMI, and MiTCR was used to assemble and quantify clonotypes. Only TCR cDNA sequences supported by at least two reads were kept to exclude erroneous sequences. The tcR package was used for downstream repertoire analysis, and clonotypes were matched across fractions by CDR3 nucleotide sequence plus V segment. VDJmatch was used to annotate antigen specificity against VDJdb, with one amino acid substitution in CDR3 permitted. After TCRdb reprocessed the reads, each CDR3 protein sequence was kept as one row, without DNA. The V and J calls and clone size come from TCRdb's table, not from the authors' own analysis. The sample table gives 150,000 or so distinct CDR3 sequences. The ten largest clones take up approximately 18% of the sample.

The data were obtained in a study of T cells expressing NK-cell markers (TCRdb year 2020). Turning to the overall study: TCR beta-chain repertoires were profiled in sorted CD3+CD56+NKG2C+, CD3+CD56+NKG2C- and CD3+CD56-NKG2C+ T-cell subsets from several donors. Of the eight sequenced donors, seven were found to be HCMV-seropositive and one was found to be HCMV-seronegative. Randomly selected healthy volunteers, three men and five women, were used as the eight sequenced donors. Sequencing of the libraries produced 2 x 150 bp reads on Illumina HiSeq 2000/2500, MiSeq or NextSeq. What the work shows at the level of the full study, not this receptor alone: In over 5 donors, the dominant CD3+CD56+NKG2C+ clonotypes were among the top 10 CD8+ clonotypes and accounted for about 1.0-7.0% of CD8+ T cells. Those dominant clonotypes were again the most abundant among CD3+CD56-NKG2C+ cells in a handful of donors, at 28.3-60.1%. Whether the expanded NKG2C-expressing T cell clones were specific for HCMV antigens remained unclear.

This TCR came from a woman between 18 and 69 years old in good health. Sequencing was done on a sample of blood T cells: a sorted CD56 or NKG2C T cell subset, CD4+ or CD8+ T cells, or bulk PBMC T cells (not recorded which). This receptor chain uses TRBV20-1 and TRBJ2-7; without DNA, the TCRdb call of TRBD1 cannot be checked. The CDR3 here reads CSATQGGEEQYF.